The present entry profiles one TCR beta chain with its context. This clone was picked up one time. The clone's antigen remains unknown. The record has no base qualities; no much larger clone is one base away. Using the deep immunoSEQ assay, multiplex PCR amplified TCR CDR3 regions from genomic DNA. Extracted genomic DNA from each cell subset was distributed evenly across all wells of several immunoSEQ 96-well plates, and each plate was treated as a replicate. For sorted subsets, each replicate PCR was loaded with about 0.2 ug genomic DNA, equivalent to 30,000 or so T cell genomes. Purified libraries were quantified with a Qubit 3.0 fluorometer, sized on a Bioanalyzer 2100, and re-quantified with the KAPA Library Quantification kit. Every immunoSEQ 96-well plate was sequenced on a separate single-read 150-cycle Illumina NextSeq 550 flow cell. Under the source paper's analysis protocol: Because the immunoSEQ output held only junctional sequences and lacked quality scores, the filtering could not match the filtering applied to full-length reads. To assign V/J genes and CDR3, sequences were annotated using PyIR, a Python wrapper for IgBLAST v1.9, with IMGT germline references. Reads were removed for weak V/J assignments (E-value above 1e-6), missing CDR3, stop codons, out-of-frame junctions, or ambiguous translated residues. A V3J clonotype was defined by an identical inferred V gene, J gene, and CDR3 amino acid sequence. To compute the percentage overlap between repertoires, the number of shared unique clonotypes was divided by the size of the smaller repertoire. Richness of each repertoire was evaluated using RTK rarefaction, the Chao1 estimator, and Recon v2.1 estimates of unobserved clonotypes. OLGA was used to compute generation probabilities for all TCRbeta clonotypes that the gDNA method yielded from a handful of donors. TCRdb retrieved this table from immuneACCESS and kept in-frame rearrangements only. Not all clones are present; in checked studies, unresolved V genes account for under half, and no reason is known for the remainder. V, J and clone size reflect that table, while D and trimming were determined from the DNA. This sample gives about 1 million clones in total; about four fifths of them show up just once. Approximately 0.5% of the sample rests with the top ten.

The donors were healthy, HIV-negative adults with no recently reported acute infections or vaccinations. Every donor was a Caucasian adult living in Nashville, Tennessee, USA. CD4+ T cells were enriched by magnetic negative selection; naive cells were then positively selected on CD45RA, and the negative fraction formed the memory subset. Blood was obtained by leukapheresis, after which PBMCs were separated by Ficoll-Histopaque density gradient centrifugation and cryopreserved in liquid nitrogen vapor phase. Analytical flow cytometry was used to check the purity and quantity of each magnetically sorted T cell population. Genomic DNA was isolated from every sorted fraction and measured by UV absorbance on a Nanodrop 2000c. The source of the sample is a study of shared clonotypes between healthy human individuals (dated by TCRdb to the early 2020s). About the study as a whole: A few men and a couple of women, aged 18 to 49 years, made up the cohort. For each donor, CD4 naive and CD4 memory were each run on three plates, CD8 naive on two plates, and CD8 memory on one plate. To estimate repertoire size and how much clonotypes are shared between individuals, the study performed deep sequencing of blood TCR repertoires from five healthy adults. To increase sequencing depth and limit assay-specific biases, different laboratories used diverse techniques to prepare libraries and sequence TCR repertoires. Leukapheresis yielded between about 0.94 and 8.9 billion PBMCs per donor.

Study-wide conclusions, independent of this receptor: Because the study included a small number of donors, the genetic and exposure-history diversity represented was limited. Even with the large sequencing depth, rarefaction of the sorted-subset datasets indicated that sequencing was incomplete. Sampling was restricted to blood, and TCR repertoires in tissues likely differ from the TCR repertoires found in blood. Across a few donors, 4.5% to 6.5% of naive CD4, over 3% of naive CD8, roughly 2.3% of memory CD4, and roughly 0.4% of memory CD8 clonotypes were shared. Larger estimated clonotype richness was generally found for naive subsets than for memory subsets. Pairwise subsampling led to the expectation that sequencing depth would affect the degree of clonotype sharing among donors. Compared with non-shared clonotypes, clonotypes shared by all four sorted-subset donors had higher generation probabilities.

Specimen: memory CD4+ T cells from PBMCs. Per the publication, the cell subset or site label means: CD45RA-negative fraction. This receptor was identified in a man younger than 30 in good health. Some clones in this sample may be carry-over from other donors' samples.

In nucleotide form, the sequence is TGTGCCAGCAGCTTGGACTGGACTCTAGGAAACATTCAGTACTTC. Its product reads: CASSLDWTLGNIQYF. This sequence uses TRBV2 and TRBJ2-4; the D gene is possibly TRBD2, with 5 bases matching. The cysteine opens and the phenylalanine closes a CDR3 of 15 amino acids. Solely the CDR3 DNA is kept, with 45 bases framed from the first base. From a lookup of the germline V gene, CDR1 and CDR2 are SNHLY and FYNNEI. V is shortened by 6 bases, J by 6 bases, and the region joining them spans 18 bases.